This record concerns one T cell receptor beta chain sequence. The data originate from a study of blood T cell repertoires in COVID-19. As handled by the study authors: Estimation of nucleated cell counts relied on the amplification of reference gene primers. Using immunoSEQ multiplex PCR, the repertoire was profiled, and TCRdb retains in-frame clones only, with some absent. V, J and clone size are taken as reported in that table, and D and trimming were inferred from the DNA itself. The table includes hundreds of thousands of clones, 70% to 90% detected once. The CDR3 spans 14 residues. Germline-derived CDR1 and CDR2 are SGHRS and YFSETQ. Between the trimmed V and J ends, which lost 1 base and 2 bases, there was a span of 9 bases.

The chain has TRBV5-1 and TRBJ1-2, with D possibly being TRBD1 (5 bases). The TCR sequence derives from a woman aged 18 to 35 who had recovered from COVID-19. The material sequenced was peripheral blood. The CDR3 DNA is TGCGCCAGCAGCTTGACCCAGGGCAACTATGGCTACACCTTC. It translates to CASSLTQGNYGYTF.